The next 20 T cell receptor beta chains were all read from a single sample in a study of graft-versus-host responses after intestinal transplantation. No cognate antigen is known for these TCRs. Assay used: immunoSEQ multiplex PCR; TCRdb lists only in-frame clones, some missing. This sample has 73,000 or so clones, with almost 90% found just once. The sequences come from unstimulated CD8+ T cells sorted from spleen or lymph node cells, collected before transplant. The source is a human donor who was the organ donor for an intestinal transplant.

The V and J genes are TRBV28 and TRBJ1-3, with D maybe TRBD1 (6 bases). Germline lookup yields CDR1 MDHEN and CDR2 SYDVKM. V was pared by 4 bases and J by 3 bases, with 22 bases between. The CDR3 loop spans 18 amino acids. CDR3 loop: CASSSLPDRRLVGNTIYF. CDR3 nucleotide sequence: TGTGCCAGCAGTTCCCTTCCTGACAGGCGGTTGGTTGGAAACACCATATATTTT. Complete variable domain (other parts from reference TRBV28 and TRBJ1-3): DVKVTQSSRYLVKRTGEKVFLECVQDMDHENMFWYRQDPGLGLRLIYFSYDVKMKEKGDIPEGYSVSREKKERFSLILESASTNQTSMYLCASSSLPDRRLVGNTIYFGEGSWLTVV.

Only a few counts were recorded for this clone. This chain connects TRBV7-9 to TRBJ2-7; D unresolved. This CDR3 region has 16 residues. From germline, CDR1 is SEHNR and CDR2 FQNEAQ (reference sequence). V was trimmed by 1 base and J by 6 bases, leaving 19 bases between them. The CDR3 protein is CASSLGPGSSLGEQYV. CDR3 coding DNA: TGTGCCAGCAGCTTAGGTCCTGGCTCAAGCCTGGGCGAGCAGTACGTC.

The chain combines TRBV28 with TRBJ1-2, with D tentatively TRBD1 (5 bases). Per germline, CDR1 MDHEN and CDR2 SYDVKM. Trimming cost V 7 bases and J 6 bases, with 18 bases left between them. This CDR3 contains 14 residues. This CDR3 reads CASTLRGGRNGYTF. In DNA, the CDR3 is TGTGCCAGCACCCTGCGGGGGGGTAGGAATGGCTACACCTTC.

Written as DNA, the CDR3 is TGCAGCGTTGAAGATCTTCCGGGACAGGGAAGCACCGGGGAGCTGTTTTTT. Translation gives CSVEDLPGQGSTGELFF. The V gene is TRBV29-1, the J gene TRBJ2-2; 9 positions match TRBD1. The germline CDR1 and CDR2 sequences are SQVTM and ANQGSEA. V shed 0 bases and J 4 bases; nucleotides not matched to a gene: 9. The length of the CDR3 is 17 residues.

The J gene is TRBJ1-1, the V gene TRBV28; D not resolved. There are 16 residues in the CDR3. CDR1 is MDHEN, CDR2 SYDVKM, per germline. V lost 3 bases to trimming and J lost 1 base, with 15 bases between them. DNA of the CDR3: TGTGCCAGCAGTTTCATTACCCTCGGGAGGAACACTGAAGCTTTCTTT. Protein sequence: CASSFITLGRNTEAFF.

This sequence joins TRBV20-1 and TRBJ2-7; tentative D call: TRBD1 (5 bases). This CDR3 contains 11 residues. CDR1 is DFQATT and CDR2 is SNEGSKA in the germline V gene (reference sequence). V lost 2 bases, J lost 3 bases, and 5 bases lay in between. The CDR3, as DNA: TGCAGTGCTAGACAGGGCTACGAGCAGTACGTC. Protein: CSARQGYEQYV.

This clone appeared once. The chain links TRBV5-6 to TRBJ2-1, with a possible D match to TRBD2 (6 bases). The germline CDR1 and CDR2 sequences are SGHDT and YYEEEE. The V end was cut by 4 bases, the J end by 10 bases, with 15 bases between. This CDR3 contains 13 residues. CDR3 sequence reads: CASSGGGAQEQFF. Written as DNA, the CDR3 is TGTGCCAGCAGCGGCGGCGGGGCCCAAGAGCAGTTCTTC.

This chain uses TRBV6-5 with TRBJ1-4, with D perhaps TRBD1 (6 bases). CDR1 is MNHEY, CDR2 SVGAGI, per germline. V was shortened by 2 bases and J by 6 bases, with 10 bases between the two germline ends. The CDR3 extends over 14 amino acids. CDR3 nucleotide sequence: TGTGCCAGCAGTTACAATGCAGGGGATGAAAAACTGTTTTTT. It specifies CASSYNAGDEKLFF.

The V gene is TRBV28, the J gene TRBJ1-5; D ambiguous. V was clipped by 10 bases and J by 4 bases, with 20 bases between them. The CDR3 runs 15 residues. The germline CDR1 and CDR2 sequences are MDHEN and SYDVKM. The CDR3 coding sequence is TGTGCCACTCTCCTCGGGAGTTTCCAAAATCAGCCCCAGCATTTT. Protein product: CATLLGSFQNQPQHF.

This sequence joins TRBV2 and TRBJ1-6; D is undetermined. Per the germline V gene, CDR1 is SNHLY and CDR2 is FYNNEI. V lost 6 bases to trimming and J lost 0 bases, with 9 bases between them. The CDR3 totals 15 residues. The CDR3 reads CASRLESSYNSPLHF. In DNA form, the CDR3 reads TGTGCCAGCAGGCTCGAGAGCTCCTATAATTCACCCCTCCACTTT.

The chain recombines TRBV15 with TRBJ2-1, with D possibly matching TRBD2 (5 bases). Per germline, CDR1 LNHNV and CDR2 YYDKDF (reference sequence). The CDR3 is made up of 13 amino acids. V was pared by 0 bases and J by 7 bases, with 7 bases between. Written as DNA, the CDR3 is TGTGCCACCAGCAGAGACCGCGGGAATGAGCAGTTCTTC. It is translated as CATSRDRGNEQFF.

The chain carries TRBV29-1 and TRBJ2-3; 8 bases line up with TRBD1. V lost 1 base to trimming and J lost 1 base; unmatched junction nucleotides: 4. The CDR3 length is 15 residues. Germline V gene lookup returns CDR1 SQVTM and CDR2 ANQGSEA. For the CDR3, the DNA is TGCAGCGTTGAAGGCGGACAGGGCGGCACAGATACGCAGTATTTT. It encodes CSVEGGQGGTDTQYF.

The V and J genes are TRBV2 and TRBJ2-7; 8 positions match TRBD2. The CDR3 covers 13 residues. Germline values: CDR1 SNHLY, CDR2 FYNNEI. V lost 5 bases and J lost 2; bases outside the gene matches: 2. The CDR3 is CASSMGLAYEQYV. DNA for the CDR3: TGTGCCAGCAGTATGGGACTAGCCTACGAGCAGTACGTC.

This clone was seen a single time. The chain has TRBV28 and TRBJ2-4; D may be TRBD2 (6 bases). The length of the CDR3 is 16 residues. CDR1 MDHEN and CDR2 SYDVKM come from the germline V gene. Trimming pared 6 bases from V and 3 bases from J, leaving 18 bases between. CDR3 nucleotide sequence: TGTGCCAGCAGGCGTGGGCCTTCGGAGGGCAAAAACATTCAGTACTTC. Its protein is CASRRGPSEGKNIQYF.

This clone was observed a single time. This rearrangement joins TRBV9 to TRBJ2-5, with 7 bases lining up with TRBD2. Germline loops: CDR1 SGDLS, CDR2 YYNGEE. The J segment lost 2 bases and the V segment lost 0 bases, leaving 4 bases of the junction unmatched. The CDR3 is 15 residues long. DNA of the CDR3: TGTGCCAGCAGCGTAGTCGCGGGAGATCAAGAGACCCAGTACTTC. This gives the protein CASSVVAGDQETQYF.

The CDR3: CASSLVRENYGYTF. CDR3 DNA sequence: TGTGCCAGCAGCTTAGTGAGAGAAAACTATGGCTACACCTTC. The chain recombines TRBV7-8 with TRBJ1-2; D unresolved. The germline V and J ends were trimmed by 1 base and 2 bases, with 8 bases remaining between them. In germline, CDR1 is SGHVS, CDR2 FQNEAQ. CDR3 length equals 14 residues.

V and J are TRBV27 and TRBJ1-1; 9 bases map to TRBD1. There are 14 residues in the CDR3. V lost 6 bases and J lost 5; bases outside the gene matches: 7. CDR1 MNHEY and CDR2 SMNVEV come from the germline V gene (reference sequence). The CDR3 DNA reads as TGTGCCAGCAGGTTTGGACAGGGGAAAACTGAAGCTTTCTTT. This gives the protein CASRFGQGKTEAFF.

This clone is deemed medium-sized. V usage is TRBV4-1 and J usage is TRBJ1-2; D is possibly TRBD1 (6 bases). The CDR3 spans 14 residues. Germline CDR1 MGHRA, CDR2 YSYEKL. V lost 1 base and J lost 7, with 13 bases in between. CDR3: CASSQGRDNRGYTF. The CDR3 nucleotides read TGCGCCAGCAGCCAAGGTCGGGACAATCGTGGCTACACCTTC.

This rearrangement joins TRBV6-1 to TRBJ2-7; a weak D match, TRBD2 (5 bases). Germline CDR1 reads MNHNS; CDR2 reads SASEGT. Trimming took 3 bases from V and 3 from J, leaving 21 bases between them. The CDR3 consists of 17 residues. CDR3 loop: CASSELRGGRTFYEQYV. As DNA, the CDR3 is TGTGCCAGCAGTGAGCTTCGGGGTGGTAGAACTTTCTACGAGCAGTACGTC.

The J gene is TRBJ1-4, the V gene TRBV28; no clear D. V was clipped by 2 bases and J by 8 bases, with 18 bases between them. Germline CDR1 reads MDHEN; CDR2 reads SYDVKM. The CDR3 length is 16 residues. CDR3 bases: TGTGCCAGCAGTTTAACGGGGAACCCTCTTCTGGAAAAACTGTTTTTT. Protein: CASSLTGNPLLEKLFF.